The present entry profiles one T cell receptor beta chain with its context. It has no known antigen specificity. No quality values exist for individual bases; no much larger clone is one base distant. The cohort consisted of 666 healthy bone marrow donors. Cohort members were all nominally healthy when sampled, although unrecorded immune exposures were likely present. The donor was CMV seronegative and was included in the group of about 350 seronegative cohort members. A peripheral blood sample was provided by each donor, and peripheral blood mononuclear cells were used for TCR beta sequencing. The Qiagen DNeasy Blood Extraction Kit was used to extract genomic DNA from the blood cell samples. Libraries were constructed by the immunoSEQ multiplex PCR assay. For the multiplex PCR, a mixture combining 60 forward primers for TCR Vbeta segments and 13 reverse primers for TCR Jbeta segments was used. The CDR3 region of rearranged TCR beta genes was amplified from genomic DNA by a multiplex PCR assay. On the Illumina HiSeq System, the amplified TCR beta libraries were sequenced as 87-base-pair reads. Per the source publication's procedure: A later analysis counted approximately 76 million unique TCR beta chains across the 550 to 750 repertoires, and some 11 million of these chains were shared by at least two donors. Raw reads were error-corrected and collapsed into unique sequences with a nearest-neighbor algorithm that merged closely related sequences to remove PCR and sequencing errors. V, D and J gene segments were assigned by aligning CDR3 sequences to IMGT reference sequences. Each retained sequence needed at least a six-nucleotide match to both a V gene segment and a J gene segment. A rearrangement was called productive if the CDR3 had no stop codons and remained in frame with V and J, and every other rearrangement was called non-productive. CDR3 was defined by IMGT convention, running from the second conserved V-encoded cysteine to the conserved J-encoded phenylalanine. Sequences without an unambiguous match to a single V gene segment were excluded from the earlier analysis of 500 to 700 of the donors. An earlier analysis of a few hundred of the donors called V segments functional above 56.7% productive rearrangements and segregating when the between-donor standard deviation exceeded 5%. A statistical classification framework was built for diagnosing cytomegalovirus status from the catalog of TCR beta chain sequences. A later analysis assigned V and J genes by comparing TCR nucleotide sequences with IMGT/GENE-DB human TR gene sequences. In a later analysis, CDR3 sequences and most-parsimonious VDJ recombination scenarios were assigned using the TCRdist pipeline. In a later analysis, each TCR beta chain was defined by its CDR3 amino acid sequence together with its V-gene family, and reads lacking a unique V-gene family were excluded. A later analysis removed 550 to 650 highly shared, low-generation-probability nucleotide sequences to deal with suspected cross-contamination and a sequencing artifact. A later analysis calculated a clonal expansion index for each public chain from normalized within-repertoire ranks of inferred template counts. A later analysis computed generation probabilities with a VDJ recombination model fitted to out-of-frame rearrangements, and checked the results against IGoR. A later analysis scored TCR-TCR, TCR-HLA and TCR-CMV co-occurrence with hypergeometric tests, applying a repertoire-size bias correction to TCR pairs. In a later analysis, false discovery rates were estimated by permuting HLA or CMV assignments 20 times. A later analysis grouped co-occurring TCRs with DBSCAN, adding TCRdist sequence similarity when clustering within HLA-allele-positive subsets. For co-occurrence clustering, repertoires with fewer than 30,000 or more than 120,000 public chains were excluded, along with roughly 5 repertoires with anomalous nucleotide sharing. The table comes from immuneACCESS by way of TCRdb, which keeps in-frame sequences with V and J called. Part of the clones is missing from these tables; in studies checked, under half for an unresolved V gene and the rest for unknown reasons. For V, J and clone size, that table is used; D and trimming come from the DNA. The sample table shows roughly 180,000 clones, and 75% to 80% are seen once. The ten top clones hold around 2.6% of the sample.

The source of the sample is a study of cytomegalovirus exposure and HLA in healthy donors (dated by TCRdb to 2016 to 2017). Looking at the study overall: According to an earlier analysis of several hundred of the donors, some 180 million T cells yielded approximately 120 million unique TCR beta sequences and approximately 300 Gb of sequence data. All discovery cohort repertoires had been generated using a single sequencing platform. Typing coverage differed by locus: A, B, C, DRB1 and DQB1 were typed in roughly 620-630 donors, DQA1 in 522, DPA1 in approximately 600, and DPB1 in roughly 450. The genetic ancestry cluster associated with self-reported Caucasian donors included roughly 84% of the roughly 400 genotyped donors. A separate validation cohort of about 110 different subjects was used in addition to the approximately 700-subject first cohort. An earlier analysis of fewer than 700 of the donors applied high-throughput TCR beta sequencing to assess whether each TCR beta V gene segment acted as functional or pseudogenic. Because of strong linkage in the cohort, 4 to 6 DR-DQ haplotypes were treated as single units for association and clustering. The study profiled the T cell repertoires of hundreds of subjects by immunosequencing and related them to cytomegalovirus serostatus. HLA typing covered class I and class II loci at four-digit resolution. In a later analysis, previously published TCR beta repertoires from 550 to 750 donors were re-analyzed and high-resolution HLA genotyping was added so that TCR occurrence patterns could be studied. Rather than drawing on any new phenotypic data, the later analysis identified candidate immune exposures from TCR beta sequences and the way those sequences occurred across donors. The aim of the study was to test whether cataloging public T cell receptors could identify signatures of past pathogen exposure. A later genetic analysis used genome-wide SNP genotypes for about 65% of the roughly 700 donors, treating that subset as a discovery cohort. Among several hundred genotyped donors of the cohort, an average of around 250,000 unique TCR beta nucleotide sequences was sequenced per donor, of which about 19% were non-productive. High-throughput TCR immunosequencing, statistical association of individual TCRs with disease status, and machine learning were combined to predict cytomegalovirus infection status. Around 320 gigabases of sequencing data and tens of millions of unique TCR sequences were included in an early release covering 550 to 650 HLA-typed donors. Donor age, sex, ethnicity and CMV serostatus were compiled alongside the repertoire data.

General conclusions and limits of the study: Only TCR beta chains were sequenced in this cohort, and the absence of alpha or paired-chain data limited detectable features. In a later analysis, several top co-occurrence clusters were reported to appear linked to parvovirus B19, influenza, CMV and Epstein-Barr virus. V-gene and J-gene trimming of TCR beta chains was associated with a missense DCLRE1C variant in a later genetic analysis, and the association was replicated in an independent cohort. In a later analysis, some 18,000 TCR beta sequences were associated with specific HLA alleles at a false discovery rate of 0.05. A further reported finding was that TCR beta sequences accurately predicted the HLA-A and HLA-B alleles for most subjects in the first cohort. A few of the identified cytomegalovirus-associated TCR beta chains were confirmed in vitro to be specific for cytomegalovirus antigens. When HLA alleles, especially DR and DQ, strongly co-occurred, attributing TCR associations to individual alleles was difficult. A later genetic analysis reported fewer N-insertions in productive TCRs among donors in an Asian-associated ancestry cluster than the roughly 650-donor mean. Most TCR sequences were seen in very few donors, while some public TCRs were found in many individuals. Linkage disequilibrium might explain the correlated functional status among segregating V segments, but an unknown experimental factor could not be excluded. Compared with equally common non-associated chains, HLA-associated TCR beta chains in a later analysis were more clonally expanded and had lower generation probabilities. A later analysis found that TCR association rates varied across HLA loci, with DRB1 alleles showing the most associated TCRs and HLA-C alleles the fewest. The classifier was reported to diagnose cytomegalovirus status with high specificity and sensitivity in both the original and validation cohorts. Presence/absence analyses assumed roughly uniform sequencing depth across donors, an assumption that may not hold. CMV serostatus was the only immune exposure information available for the cohort. Because HLA typing was unavailable for some donors at each locus, only the typed subset was used in association tests. The authors suggested that the approach could potentially be extended to other disease states and immunological phenotypes. According to a later analysis, most CMV-associated TCR beta chains appeared to be HLA-restricted, and the HLA associations seemed to be driven largely by CMV exposure. A group of highly shared sequence variants was considered likely to be a technical artifact of the sequencing pipeline. The study listed 150 to 200 TCR beta chains as associated with cytomegalovirus. Because counts were too low, about 18 rarely observed V segments, including chromosome 9 orphons, were excluded from the earlier analysis of fewer than 650 of the donors. In an earlier analysis of approximately 590 of the donors, most TCR beta V segments appeared in productive rearrangements about 87% or about 30% of the time, broadly matching IMGT annotations.

This TCR was sampled from a female donor in good health and CMV-seronegative. Source material: PBMCs.

The CDR3 reads as follows: CASSFDRINQPQHF. The DNA sequence is as follows: TGTGCCAGCAGCTTCGACAGGATCAATCAGCCCCAGCATTTT. The rearranged chain carries TRBV11-3 and TRBJ1-5; TRBD1 is a possible D gene, resting on 6 matching bases. From the germline V gene, CDR1 is SGHNT and CDR2 is YENEEA. The CDR3 runs 14 amino acids, cysteine and phenylalanine included. The sequence is cut down to CDR3 DNA, 42 bases in frame from base 1. The germline ends are 9 bases apart after V is trimmed by 3 bases and J by 3 bases. Extended through the reference TRBV11-3 and TRBJ1-5 proteins, this CDR3 yields the full variable domain: EAGVVQSPRYKIIEKKQPVAFWCNPISGHNTLYWYLQNLGQGPELLIRYENEEAVDDSQLPKDRFSAERLKGVDSTLKIQPAELGDSAVYLCASSFDRINQPQHFGDGTRLSIL.